This paragraph reports one TCR beta chain. What it binds is not known. Germline V gene data show CDR1 as SGHAT and CDR2 as FQNNGV. The CDR3 totals 13 residues. Trimming took off 5 bases at V and 2 bases at J, with 10 bases between the two ends. Unfractionated whole blood was the source from which total RNA was extracted. Attachment of unique molecular identifiers to individual cDNA molecules was performed in the library. TCRdb called the 5' RACE reads again in MiXCR, with one record for every CDR3 protein. The sample holds about 120,000 distinct CDR3 sequences, 19% seen once. These data belong to a study of human T cells and chemical hapten exposure. The wider study: Largely, small differences in pooled library volume made per-sample TCR yields vary.

Findings and limits, study-wide: DPC sensitization did not alter TCRs above 1 in 1000 frequency.

The chain employs TRBV11-2 and TRBJ2-7; D uncertain. This TCR was recovered from a human donor in good health. The CDR3 DNA follows: TGTGCCAGCAGCCCGACTGGGACCTACGAGCAGTACTTC. It codes for CASSPTGTYEQYF.